The present T cell receptor beta chain was sequenced within a study of blood T cells in healthy people across ages. Whole-study context: Capture via template switching afforded approximately one barcoded beta molecule per two T cells.

They isolated at least 6 million PBMCs from each sample. Combining a sample-barcoded 5' primer with a J-beta primer mix, a second PCR ran for roughly 6 to 12 cycles. All cDNA molecules were each tagged by a template-switch adaptor with 12 random nucleotides. TCRdb reprocessed the 5' RACE reads with MiXCR, giving one entry per CDR3 protein. The data show 1 million or so distinct CDR3 sequences, under 55% seen once. This clonotype turned up a few times. The ends lost 7 bases at V and 2 bases at J; junction bases unmatched: 6. Germline-derived CDR1 and CDR2 are SQVTM and ANQGSEA. CDR3 length: 15 residues.

The V and J genes are TRBV29-1 and TRBJ2-2, with TRBD2 identical over 11 bases. This receptor was taken from a woman aged 60 to 75 in good health. Sequencing input: blood. CDR3 in DNA: TGCAGCGCTGTGGGACTAGCGGCTAACACCGGGGAGCTGTTTTTT. Translation: CSAVGLAANTGELFF.